A single sample is the source of the 23 T cell receptor beta chains below, sequenced in a study of human T cells and chemical hapten exposure. One entry per CDR3 protein results from TCRdb running MiXCR on the RACE reads. The sample lists approximately 120,000 distinct CDR3 sequences, less than 10% seen once, with about 3.4% in the top ten. Time point described: patch test 2, 6 weeks after DPC sensitization. The sample's treatment: therapeutic diphenylcyclopropenone sensitization with weekly scalp DPC. The source was whole blood, collected in connection with sensitization to the hapten diphenylcyclopropenone (DPC). Every receptor here comes from a woman aged 40 to 50 with alopecia areata. Some clones in this sample may be carry-over from other donors' samples.

This chain joins TRBV5-1 and TRBJ1-5; D is perhaps TRBD1 (6 bases). This CDR3 has 15 amino acids. The germline V gene encodes CDR1 SGHRS and CDR2 YFSETQ. V was cut by 1 base and J by 3 bases, with 11 bases left in between. The CDR3 coding sequence is TGCGCCAGCAGCTTGAGCGGACAGCTCAATCAGCCCCAGCATTTT. This encodes CASSLSGQLNQPQHF.

This chain connects TRBV20-1 to TRBJ1-6, with D possibly being TRBD1 (6 bases). The CDR3 is 16 residues long. CDR1 is DFQATT and CDR2 is SNEGSKA in the germline V gene (reference sequence). Trimming cost V 5 bases and J 8 bases, with 22 bases left between them. This CDR3 is CSAVRPRGVEYSPLHF. In DNA, the CDR3 is TGCAGTGCTGTTCGGCCTAGGGGGGTTGAATATTCACCCCTCCACTTT.

This clonotype has only a few counts. The chain joins TRBV6-6 to TRBJ2-7, with D possibly TRBD1 on 6 matching bases. The V gene lost 5 bases and the J gene lost 2 bases, with 13 bases spanning the gap. There are 14 residues in the CDR3. Germline V CDR1 and CDR2: MNHNY, SVGAGI (reference sequence). The CDR3 region has the DNA TGTGCCAGCAGTGCCCCGGACAGAGCCTACGAGCAGTACTTC. This gives the protein CASSAPDRAYEQYF.

The table lists this clonotype with many counts. The chain carries TRBV7-6 and TRBJ2-5; 11 positions match TRBD2. The germline V gene has CDR1 SGHVS and CDR2 FNYEAQ. V trimming: 5 bases; J trimming: 2 bases; junction bases outside the gene matches: 4. The CDR3 length is 15 residues. DNA of the CDR3: TGTGCCAGCAGCCCGTGGACTAGCGGGCAAGAGACCCAGTACTTC. Translating gives CASSPWTSGQETQYF. Full variable domain (outside the CDR3, taken from reference TRBV7-6 and TRBJ2-5): GAGVSQSPRYKVTKRGQDVALRCDPISGHVSLYWYRQALGQGPEFLTYFNYEAQQDKSGLPNDRFSAERPEGSISTLTIQRTEQRDSAMYRCASSPWTSGQETQYFGPGTRLLVL.

Ten or more counts support this clonotype. The chain carries TRBV12-3 or TRBV12-4 and TRBJ1-2, with a tentative D call TRBD1 (5 bases). The CDR3 contains 14 residues. Trimming left V 5 bases short and J 4 bases short, with 14 bases between. DNA of the CDR3: TGTGCCAGCAGTAGACAGACTCTGGGCTATGGCTACACCTTC. Amino acid sequence: CASSRQTLGYGYTF.

At least ten counts were recorded for this clonotype. This chain connects TRBV5-1 to TRBJ2-5, with 9 bases fitting TRBD1. J was trimmed by 3 bases and V by 4 bases; bases with no gene match: 7. The CDR3 loop spans 15 amino acids. Germline V lookup: CDR1 SGHRS, CDR2 YFSETQ. CDR3 protein: CASSATGGVEETQYF. The CDR3 region has the DNA TGCGCCAGCAGCGCCACAGGGGGCGTCGAAGAGACCCAGTACTTC.

In this sample, this clonotype turned up a few times. V usage is TRBV2 and J usage is TRBJ2-7; D might be TRBD1 or TRBD2, each matching 5 bases. This CDR3 contains 12 residues. Germline loops: CDR1 SNHLY, CDR2 FYNNEI. Deletions cut 11 bases from V and 3 bases from J, with 14 bases between. CDR3 bases: TGTGCCGGAACCCGGGACCACTACGAGCAGTACTTC. Amino acid sequence: CAGTRDHYEQYF. Based on the CDR3 plus reference TRBV2 and TRBJ2-7, the full variable domain is EPEVTQTPSHQVTQMGQEVILRCVPISNHLYFYWYRQILGQKVEFLVSFYNNEISEKSEIFDDQFSVERPDGSNFTLKIRSTKLEDSAMYFCAGTRDHYEQYFGPGTRLTVT.

The chain employs TRBV4-2 and TRBJ2-5; the match to TRBD2 covers 14 bases. The CDR3 extends over 20 amino acids. The V segment lost 2 bases and the J segment 5 bases; nucleotides outside the gene matches: 16. The germline V gene encodes CDR1 LGHNA and CDR2 YNFKEQ. DNA of the CDR3: TGTGCCAGCAGCCAAACCGGGACTAGCGGGGGCGTTCCTTCTCAGGAGACCCAGTACTTC. Its translation: CASSQTGTSGGVPSQETQYF.

This clonotype showed up many times. V usage is TRBV12-3 or TRBV12-4 and J usage is TRBJ1-6; D is ambiguous. V was pared by 5 bases and J by 5 bases, with 7 bases between. This CDR3 contains 13 residues. CDR3 DNA: TGTGCCAGCAGTCTCGGAAATAATTCACCCCTCCACTTT. Translation: CASSLGNNSPLHF.

This clonotype was recorded at least ten times. The CDR3 sequence: CASSPQGSQPQHF. CDR3 in DNA: TGTGCCAGCAGCCCACAGGGGAGCCAGCCCCAGCATTTT. The chain joins TRBV7-2 to TRBJ1-5; 7 bases match TRBD1. The CDR3 runs 13 residues. The V and J ends lost 5 bases and 7 bases, in that order; junction bases with no gene match: 5. Germline assignment: CDR1 SGHTA and CDR2 FQGNSA.

The V gene is TRBV7-9, the J gene TRBJ1-1, with D unresolved. V lost 5 bases and J 3 bases, leaving 7 bases between the germline ends. Per the germline V gene, CDR1 is SEHNR and CDR2 is FQNEAQ (reference sequence). The CDR3 totals 12 residues. The CDR3 sequence is CASSETYTEAFF. In DNA, the CDR3 is TGTGCCAGCAGCGAGACGTACACTGAAGCTTTCTTT.

This clonotype appeared a few times. The chain recombines TRBV25-1 with TRBJ1-3; a possible D gene is TRBD1 (6 bases). This CDR3 is built from 13 residues. Per germline, CDR1 MGHDK and CDR2 SYGVNS. With 5 bases removed from V and 2 bases from J, the gap between germline ends came to 7 bases. The CDR3 region has the DNA TGTGCCAGCAGTCCAGGGGCTGGAAACACCATATATTTT. It yields the protein CASSPGAGNTIYF.

This clonotype occurred many times. The rearrangement uses TRBV3-1 and TRBJ2-2; no reliable D call. Trimming shortened V by 3 bases and J by 6 bases, and 8 bases separated the two germline ends. The CDR3 runs to 13 residues. Germline CDR1 LGHDT, CDR2 YNNKEL (reference sequence). The CDR3 DNA follows: TGTGCCAGCAGCCAGTTCGTGCCCGGGGAGCTGTTTTTT. Residues: CASSQFVPGELFF. The full variable domain, rest sourced from reference TRBV3-1 and TRBJ2-2, is DTAVSQTPKYLVTQMGNDKSIKCEQNLGHDTMYWYKQDSKKFLKIMFSYNNKELIINETVPNRFSPKSPDKAHLNLHINSLELGDSAVYFCASSQFVPGELFFGEGSRLTVL.

The rearrangement links TRBV4-1 to TRBJ1-6; 8 bases match TRBD1. V trimming: 8 bases; J trimming: 8 bases; junction bases outside the gene matches: 5. CDR1 and CDR2 from the germline V gene are MGHRA and YSYEKL. This CDR3 has 13 residues. CDR3 DNA: TGCGCCAGCCGGGACAGGCTCGATTCACCCCTCCACTTT. Protein product: CASRDRLDSPLHF.

The sample holds many counts of this clonotype. The junction differs from germline at one of its ends, possibly a read error. The chain is built from TRBV27 and TRBJ2-1; TRBD2 matches at 8 bases. Germline CDR1 and CDR2: MNHEY and SMNVEV (reference sequence). This CDR3 spans 11 amino acids. The CDR3 DNA follows: TGTGCCAGCAGTCACAGCGGGGGAACCATCTTC. Its protein is CASSHSGGTIF.

The V and J genes are TRBV6-2 or TRBV6-3 and TRBJ1-1; 10 bases fit TRBD1. The germline V gene encodes CDR1 MNHEY and CDR2 SVGEGT. CDR3 length: 16 amino acids. Losses at the gene ends were 4 bases for V and 3 bases for J; bases not matched to a gene: 8. The CDR3 region is CASSSTRTGGHTEAFF. In DNA form, the CDR3 reads TGTGCCAGCAGTTCAACCCGGACAGGGGGACACACTGAAGCTTTCTTT.

The V gene is TRBV6-5, the J gene TRBJ2-5; weak D call: TRBD1 (6 bases). Trimming pared 0 bases from V and 4 bases from J, leaving 9 bases between. Germline assignment: CDR1 MNHEY and CDR2 SVGAGI. This CDR3 region has 14 residues. DNA for the CDR3: TGTGCCAGCAGTTACTCAAACAGGGCAGAGACCCAGTACTTC. Protein: CASSYSNRAETQYF.

This clonotype was counted ten times or more. The V gene is TRBV7-9, the J gene TRBJ1-6, with D possibly TRBD1 on 6 matching bases. Trimming left V 1 base short and J 9 bases short, with 16 bases between. The CDR3 runs to 16 residues. CDR1 is SEHNR, CDR2 FQNEAQ, per germline (reference sequence). The CDR3, as DNA: TGTGCCAGCAGCTTAGTCGGAGCAGGGGAGGGTTCACCCCTCCACTTT. This codes for CASSLVGAGEGSPLHF.

This clonotype was counted ten times or more. The chain carries TRBV4-1 and TRBJ1-4, with no clear D. CDR3 length equals 12 residues. The V end lost 0 bases, the J end lost 7 bases, and 3 bases lay between the germline ends. From germline, CDR1 is MGHRA and CDR2 YSYEKL. CDR3 nucleotides: TGCGCCAGCAGCCAAGATGTTGAAAAACTGTTTTTT. As protein: CASSQDVEKLFF.

This clonotype was recorded a few times. V and J are TRBV4-3 and TRBJ1-5, with 7 bases that match TRBD1. The CDR3 runs to 15 residues. The germline V gene has CDR1 LGHNA and CDR2 YSLEER. J was trimmed by 5 bases and V by 0 bases; bases with no gene match: 4. CDR3 in amino acids: CASSQDRGGYQPQHF. As DNA, the CDR3 is TGCGCCAGCAGCCAAGATCGAGGGGGCTATCAGCCCCAGCATTTT.

The chain uses TRBV19 and TRBJ2-1; the D gene is possibly TRBD2 (5 bases). This CDR3 comprises 13 residues. V shed 3 bases and J shed 10 bases, with 13 bases lying between them. The V gene's germline CDR1 is LNHDA and CDR2 SQIVND (reference sequence). The CDR3 DNA reads as TGTGCCAGTAGTATGGCGGGCTTAGGGGAGCAGTTCTTC. Translated: CASSMAGLGEQFF.

This clonotype has just a few counts. The genes are TRBV24-1 and TRBJ2-2, with D possibly being TRBD1 (5 bases). Germline V CDR1 and CDR2: KGHDR, SFDVKD. Trimming stripped 4 bases from V and 0 bases from J, with 8 bases between. The CDR3 covers 15 residues. CDR3 coding DNA: TGTGCCACCAGTGAGTTAGGGGCGAACACCGGGGAGCTGTTTTTT. Translating it yields CATSELGANTGELFF.

The chain is built from TRBV5-1 and TRBJ1-4, with 9 bases matching TRBD1. CDR1 SGHRS and CDR2 YFSETQ come from the germline V gene. CDR3 length: 14 amino acids. V was clipped by 4 bases and J by 6 bases; unmatched bases: 4. CDR3 in amino acids: CASSRGQGDEKLFF. In nucleotides, the CDR3 is TGCGCCAGCAGCCGGGGACAGGGAGATGAAAAACTGTTTTTT.